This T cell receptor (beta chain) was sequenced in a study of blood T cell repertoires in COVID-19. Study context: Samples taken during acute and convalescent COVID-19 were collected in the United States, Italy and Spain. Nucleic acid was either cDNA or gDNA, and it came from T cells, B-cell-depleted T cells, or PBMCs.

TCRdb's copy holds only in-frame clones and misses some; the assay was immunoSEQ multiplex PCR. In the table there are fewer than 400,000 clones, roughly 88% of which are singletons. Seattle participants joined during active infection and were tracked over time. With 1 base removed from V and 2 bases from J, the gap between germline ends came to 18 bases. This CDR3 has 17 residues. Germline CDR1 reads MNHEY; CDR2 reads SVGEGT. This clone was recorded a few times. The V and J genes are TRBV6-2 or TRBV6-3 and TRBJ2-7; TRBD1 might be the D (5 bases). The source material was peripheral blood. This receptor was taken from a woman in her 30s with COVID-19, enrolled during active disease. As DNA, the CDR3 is TGTGCCAGCAGTTACTTTAGGGGCTCTCATTCTACCTACGAGCAGTACTTC. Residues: CASSYFRGSHSTYEQYF.